This entry features one T cell receptor (beta chain) sequence. The antigen is not known. This sample is part of a study of blood T cells in healthy people across ages. Study-level points and caveats: TCR beta diversity per million T cells fell roughly linearly with age. The lack of PBMC sorting stopped any conclusive naive versus antigen-experienced comparison. Comparison with aged donors showed that long-lived donors had more naive CD4+ cells and higher diversity.

Between the trimmed V and J ends, which lost 5 bases and 6 bases, there was a span of 20 bases. Germline V lookup: CDR1 LGHNA, CDR2 YNFKEQ. The CDR3 contains 16 residues. With a J-beta primer mix and a sample-barcoded 5' primer, a second PCR ran 7 to 11 cycles. MiXCR, applied by TCRdb to the 5' RACE reads, yields one record per CDR3 protein. The sample yields around 1,600,000 distinct CDR3 sequences, around 40% seen once. The TCR originated in a woman aged 18-29 years in good health. V and J are TRBV4-2 and TRBJ2-1; TRBD1 is a possible D gene (5 bases). What was sequenced was blood. CDR3 nucleotide sequence: TGTGCCAGCAGCTACAGGACAACAGCGACCTGCAATGAGCAGTTCTTC. This encodes CASSYRTTATCNEQFF.